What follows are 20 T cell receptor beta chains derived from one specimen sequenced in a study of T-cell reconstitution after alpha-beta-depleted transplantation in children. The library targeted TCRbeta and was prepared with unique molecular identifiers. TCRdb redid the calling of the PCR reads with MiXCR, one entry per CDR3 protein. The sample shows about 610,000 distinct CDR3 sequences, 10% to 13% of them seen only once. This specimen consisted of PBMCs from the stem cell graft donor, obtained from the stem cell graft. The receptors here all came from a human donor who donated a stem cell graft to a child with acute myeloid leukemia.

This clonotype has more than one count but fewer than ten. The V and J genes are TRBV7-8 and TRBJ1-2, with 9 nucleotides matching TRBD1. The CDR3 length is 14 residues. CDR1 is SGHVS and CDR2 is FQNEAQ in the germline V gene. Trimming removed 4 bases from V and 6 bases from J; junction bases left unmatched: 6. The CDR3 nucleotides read TGTGCCAGCAGCTGGGACAGGGAGTACGATGGCTACACCTTC. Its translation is CASSWDREYDGYTF. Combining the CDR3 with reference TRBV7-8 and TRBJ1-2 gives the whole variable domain GAGVSQSPRYKVAKRGQDVALRCDPISGHVSLFWYQQALGQGPEFLTYFQNEAQLDKSGLPSDRFFAERPEGSVSTLKIQRTQQEDSAVYLCASSWDREYDGYTFGSGTRLTVV.

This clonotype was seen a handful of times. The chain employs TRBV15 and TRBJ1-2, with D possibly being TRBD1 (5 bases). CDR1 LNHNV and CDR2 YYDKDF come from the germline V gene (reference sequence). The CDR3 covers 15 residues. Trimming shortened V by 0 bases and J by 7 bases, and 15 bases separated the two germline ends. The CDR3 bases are TGTGCCACCAGCAGAGAAAACCCTTTGGGGGGTGGCTACACCTTC. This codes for CATSRENPLGGGYTF. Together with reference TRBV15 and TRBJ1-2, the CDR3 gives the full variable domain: DAMVIQNPRYQVTQFGKPVTLSCSQTLNHNVMYWYQQKSSQAPKLLFHYYDKDFNNEADTPDNFQSRRPNTSFCFLDIRSPGLGDTAMYLCATSRENPLGGGYTFGSGTRLTVV.

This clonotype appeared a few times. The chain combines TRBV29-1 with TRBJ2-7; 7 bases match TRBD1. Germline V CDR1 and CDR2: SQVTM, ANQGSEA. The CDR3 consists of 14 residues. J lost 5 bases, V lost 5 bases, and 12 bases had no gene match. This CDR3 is CSVKQGSSAHEQYF. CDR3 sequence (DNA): TGCAGCGTTAAACAGGGGTCGTCCGCACACGAGCAGTACTTC.

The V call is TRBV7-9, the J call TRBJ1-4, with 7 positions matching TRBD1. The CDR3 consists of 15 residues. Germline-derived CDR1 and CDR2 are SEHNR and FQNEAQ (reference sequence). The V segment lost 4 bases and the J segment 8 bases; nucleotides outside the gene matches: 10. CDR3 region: CASSSKQGIQEKLFF. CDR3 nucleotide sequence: TGTGCCAGCAGCTCAAAACAGGGGATTCAAGAAAAACTGTTTTTT.

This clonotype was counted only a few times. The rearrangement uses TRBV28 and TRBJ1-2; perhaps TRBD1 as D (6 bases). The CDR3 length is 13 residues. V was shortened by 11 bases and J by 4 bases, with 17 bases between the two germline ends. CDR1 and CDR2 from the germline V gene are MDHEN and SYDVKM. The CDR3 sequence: CAGGGGHGYGYTF. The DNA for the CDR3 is TGTGCCGGCGGCGGGGGGCACGGCTATGGCTACACCTTC.

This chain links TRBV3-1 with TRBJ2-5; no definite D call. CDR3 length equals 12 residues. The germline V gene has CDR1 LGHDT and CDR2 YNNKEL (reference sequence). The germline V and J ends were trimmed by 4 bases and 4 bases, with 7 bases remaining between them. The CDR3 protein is CASSLLTETQYF. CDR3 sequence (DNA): TGTGCCAGCAGCCTACTAACAGAGACCCAGTACTTC.

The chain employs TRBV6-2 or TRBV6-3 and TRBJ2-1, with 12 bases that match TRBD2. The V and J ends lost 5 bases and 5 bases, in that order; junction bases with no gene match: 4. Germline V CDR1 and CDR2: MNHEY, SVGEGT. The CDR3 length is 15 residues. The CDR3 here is CASSPSSGGDNEQFF. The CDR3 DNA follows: TGTGCCAGCAGTCCTTCTAGCGGGGGGGACAATGAGCAGTTCTTC.

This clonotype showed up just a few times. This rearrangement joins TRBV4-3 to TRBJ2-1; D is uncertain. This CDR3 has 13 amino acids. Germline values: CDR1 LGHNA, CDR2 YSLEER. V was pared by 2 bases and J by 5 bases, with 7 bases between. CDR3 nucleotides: TGCGCCAGCAGCCAAAAGGCGAACAATGAGCAGTTCTTC. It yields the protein CASSQKANNEQFF.

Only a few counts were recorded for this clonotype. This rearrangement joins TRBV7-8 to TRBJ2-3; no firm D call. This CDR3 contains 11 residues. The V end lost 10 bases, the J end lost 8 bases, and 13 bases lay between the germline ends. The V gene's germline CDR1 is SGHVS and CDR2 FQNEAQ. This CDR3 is CATLERATQYF. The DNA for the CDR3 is TGTGCCACCCTGGAAAGGGCTACGCAGTATTTT.

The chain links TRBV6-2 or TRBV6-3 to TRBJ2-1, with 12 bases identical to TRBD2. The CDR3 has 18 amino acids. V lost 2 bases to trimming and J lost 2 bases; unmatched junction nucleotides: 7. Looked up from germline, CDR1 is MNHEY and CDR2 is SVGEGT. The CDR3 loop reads CASSYPLAGGPPYNEQFF. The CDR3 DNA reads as TGTGCCAGCAGTTACCCTCTAGCGGGAGGGCCCCCCTACAATGAGCAGTTCTTC.

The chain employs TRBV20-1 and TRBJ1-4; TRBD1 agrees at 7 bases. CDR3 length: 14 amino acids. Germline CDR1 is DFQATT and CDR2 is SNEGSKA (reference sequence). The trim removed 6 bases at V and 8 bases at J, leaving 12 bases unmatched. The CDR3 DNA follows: TGCAGTGCAGACCCAGGGGGAATTATCGAAAAACTGTTTTTT. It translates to CSADPGGIIEKLFF.

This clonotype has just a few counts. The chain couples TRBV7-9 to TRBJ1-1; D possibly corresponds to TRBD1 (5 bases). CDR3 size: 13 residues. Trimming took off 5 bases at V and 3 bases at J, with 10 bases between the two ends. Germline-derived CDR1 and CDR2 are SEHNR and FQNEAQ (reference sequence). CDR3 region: CASSRRRDTEAFF. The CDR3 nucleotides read TGTGCCAGCAGCCGCCGCAGGGACACTGAAGCTTTCTTT.

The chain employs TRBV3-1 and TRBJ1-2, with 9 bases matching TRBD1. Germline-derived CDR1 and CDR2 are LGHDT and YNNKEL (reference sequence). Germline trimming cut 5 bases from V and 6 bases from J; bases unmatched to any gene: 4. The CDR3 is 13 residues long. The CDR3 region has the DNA TGTGCCAGCAGCTACCGGGACAGGGATGGCTACACCTTC. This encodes CASSYRDRDGYTF.

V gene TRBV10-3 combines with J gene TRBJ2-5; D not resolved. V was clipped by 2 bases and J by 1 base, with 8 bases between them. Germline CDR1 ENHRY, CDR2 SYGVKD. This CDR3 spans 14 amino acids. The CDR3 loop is CAISEERSQETQYF. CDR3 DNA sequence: TGTGCCATCAGTGAGGAGAGGAGCCAAGAGACCCAGTACTTC.

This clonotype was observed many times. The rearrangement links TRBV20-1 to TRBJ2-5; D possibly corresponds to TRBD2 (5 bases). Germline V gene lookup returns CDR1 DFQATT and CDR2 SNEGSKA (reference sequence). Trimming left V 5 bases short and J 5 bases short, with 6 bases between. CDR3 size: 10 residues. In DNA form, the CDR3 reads TGCAGTGCTTGGGAGGAGACCCAGTACTTC. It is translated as CSAWEETQYF.

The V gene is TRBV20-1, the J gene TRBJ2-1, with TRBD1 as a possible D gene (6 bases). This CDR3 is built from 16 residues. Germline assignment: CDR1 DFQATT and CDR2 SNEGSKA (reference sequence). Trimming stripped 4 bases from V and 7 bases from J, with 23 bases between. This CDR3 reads CSAKGDWRKESNEQFF. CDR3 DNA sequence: TGCAGTGCTAAGGGGGATTGGCGCAAAGAATCAAATGAGCAGTTCTTC.

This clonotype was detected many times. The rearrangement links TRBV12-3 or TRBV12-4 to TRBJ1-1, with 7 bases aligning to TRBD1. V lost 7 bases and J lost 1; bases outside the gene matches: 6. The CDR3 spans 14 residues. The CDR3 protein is CASTLGGPNTEAFF. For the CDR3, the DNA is TGTGCCAGCACCCTAGGGGGCCCGAACACTGAAGCTTTCTTT.

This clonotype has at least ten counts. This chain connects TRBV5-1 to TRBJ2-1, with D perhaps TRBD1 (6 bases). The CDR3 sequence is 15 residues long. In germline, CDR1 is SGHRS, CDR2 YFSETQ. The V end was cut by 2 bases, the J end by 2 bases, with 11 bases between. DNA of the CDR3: TGCGCCAGCAGCTTCGGGACATTGACCTACAATGAGCAGTTCTTC. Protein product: CASSFGTLTYNEQFF.

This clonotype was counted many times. This CDR3 is CSVEVENTGELFF. CDR3 nucleotide sequence: TGCAGCGTTGAGGTAGAGAACACCGGGGAGCTGTTTTTT. V gene TRBV29-1 combines with J gene TRBJ2-2, with D uncertain. Deletions cut 3 bases from V and 1 base from J, with 6 bases between. The germline CDR1 and CDR2 sequences are SQVTM and ANQGSEA. This CDR3 is 13 amino acids long.

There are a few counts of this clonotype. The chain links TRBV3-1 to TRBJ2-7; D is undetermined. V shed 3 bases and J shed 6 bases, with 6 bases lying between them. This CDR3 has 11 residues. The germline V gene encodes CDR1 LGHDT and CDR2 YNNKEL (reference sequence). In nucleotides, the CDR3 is TGTGCCAGCAGCCATAGCTCCGAGCAGTACTTC. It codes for CASSHSSEQYF.